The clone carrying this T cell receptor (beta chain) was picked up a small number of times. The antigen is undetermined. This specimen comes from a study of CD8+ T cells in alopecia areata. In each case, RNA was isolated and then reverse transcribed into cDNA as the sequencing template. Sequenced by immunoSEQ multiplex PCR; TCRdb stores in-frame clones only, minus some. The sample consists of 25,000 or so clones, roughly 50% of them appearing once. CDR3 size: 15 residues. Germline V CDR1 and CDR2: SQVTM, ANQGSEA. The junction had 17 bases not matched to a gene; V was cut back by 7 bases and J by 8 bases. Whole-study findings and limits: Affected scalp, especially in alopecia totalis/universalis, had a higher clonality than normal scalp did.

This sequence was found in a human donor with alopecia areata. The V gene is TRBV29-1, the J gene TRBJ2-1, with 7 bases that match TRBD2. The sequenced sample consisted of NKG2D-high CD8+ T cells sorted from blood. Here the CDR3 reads CSAPGGREKVDEQFF. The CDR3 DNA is TGCAGCGCCCCCGGTGGGCGGGAGAAGGTGGATGAGCAGTTCTTC.